The rows below give T cell receptor beta chains drawn from one sample of a study of cytomegalovirus exposure and HLA in healthy donors. Sequenced by immunoSEQ multiplex PCR; TCRdb stores in-frame clones only, minus some. This sample has 75,000 to 80,000 clones, with around 84% found just once. The sequencing input was PBMCs. The receptors come from a woman in her 40s in good health and CMV-seropositive. Each CDR3 is given with its conserved first and last residue. Each record gives: J gene, clone size, D gene, V gene, CDR3 DNA, CDR3 protein. The D gene is left open where the match is weak. Size is omitted from some rows. Given values are once, few, many or a class for expanded clones.

j_gene: TRBJ1-2
abundance: .
d_gene: TRBD1
v_gene: TRBV6-5
CDR3nt: TGTGCCAGCACCTCCTCCACAGGGGACTATGGCTACACCTTC
CDR3aa: CASTSSTGDYGYTF

j_gene: TRBJ1-6
abundance: .
d_gene: .
v_gene: TRBV6-6
CDR3nt: TGTGCCAGCAGAGGGGGACCGGACAATTCACCCCTCCACTTT
CDR3aa: CASRGGPDNSPLHF

j_gene: TRBJ1-1
abundance: .
d_gene: TRBD1
v_gene: TRBV18
CDR3nt: TGTGCCAGCTCACCACCGAAGGGCAGGGGGCAAACTGAAGCTTTCTTT
CDR3aa: CASSPPKGRGQTEAFF

j_gene: TRBJ1-3
abundance: .
d_gene: .
v_gene: TRBV18
CDR3nt: TGTGCCAGCTCGCCTAGACCCTGGACAGAGAGCTCTGGAAACACCATATATTTT
CDR3aa: CASSPRPWTESSGNTIYF

j_gene: TRBJ1-5
abundance: .
d_gene: TRBD1
v_gene: TRBV28
CDR3nt: TGTGCCAGCAGTGCACGACAGGGAGGTCAGCCCCAGCATTTT
CDR3aa: CASSARQGGQPQHF

j_gene: TRBJ2-5
abundance: .
d_gene: .
v_gene: TRBV5-6
CDR3nt: TGTGCCAGCAGCTTGGGGAGCGCTTGGGAGGAGACCCAGTACTTC
CDR3aa: CASSLGSAWEETQYF

j_gene: TRBJ2-1
abundance: few
d_gene: TRBD1
v_gene: TRBV4-1
CDR3nt: TGCGCCAGCAGCCCTTCATTGGGGACAGGGGGGAACAATGAGCAGTTCTTC
CDR3aa: CASSPSLGTGGNNEQFF

j_gene: TRBJ2-3
abundance: .
d_gene: TRBD1
v_gene: TRBV7-2
CDR3nt: TGTGCCAGCAGCTCCAGAGGGACAGGGGGTGACGATACGCAGTATTTT
CDR3aa: CASSSRGTGGDDTQYF

j_gene: TRBJ2-7
abundance: few
d_gene: TRBD2
v_gene: TRBV6-5
CDR3nt: TGTGCCAGCCAGTTCGGGAGGGGGTCCTACGAGCAGTACTTC
CDR3aa: CASQFGRGSYEQYF

j_gene: TRBJ1-5
abundance: .
d_gene: .
v_gene: TRBV7-2
CDR3nt: TGTGCCAGCAGCTTACAGTCCAGTAATCAGCCCCAGCATTTT
CDR3aa: CASSLQSSNQPQHF

j_gene: TRBJ1-1
abundance: .
d_gene: TRBD1
v_gene: TRBV15
CDR3nt: TGTGCCACCAGAGGACAGGGCCCGCAGAGGAGGTCAGCGAACACTGAAGCTTTCTTT
CDR3aa: CATRGQGPQRRSANTEAFF

j_gene: TRBJ2-7
abundance: .
d_gene: TRBD1
v_gene: TRBV19
CDR3nt: TGTGCCAGTAGTTCGGGACAGGGGGTTCTCTCCTACGAGCAGTACTTC
CDR3aa: CASSSGQGVLSYEQYF

j_gene: TRBJ2-3
abundance: few
d_gene: .
v_gene: TRBV11-3
CDR3nt: TGTGCCAGCAGCTCCCGACAGGGAGGCCCAGATACGCAGTATTTT
CDR3aa: CASSSRQGGPDTQYF

j_gene: TRBJ1-6
abundance: .
d_gene: .
v_gene: TRBV7-3
CDR3nt: TGTGCCAGCAGCTTAACGGGGGGGAGCTCCTATAATTCACCCCTCCACTTT
CDR3aa: CASSLTGGSSYNSPLHF

j_gene: TRBJ1-3
abundance: few
d_gene: .
v_gene: TRBV7-9
CDR3nt: TGTGCCAGCAGCCCAGGGCTTTCTGGAAACACCATATATTTT
CDR3aa: CASSPGLSGNTIYF

j_gene: TRBJ1-4
abundance: .
d_gene: .
v_gene: TRBV28
CDR3nt: TGTGCCAGCAGCCCAACCTTTATGTCCGGTGAAAAACTGTTTTTT
CDR3aa: CASSPTFMSGEKLFF

j_gene: TRBJ1-1
abundance: few
d_gene: .
v_gene: TRBV6-5
CDR3nt: TGTGCCAGCAGTTACGCAGGGAAAGCTTTCTTT
CDR3aa: CASSYAGKAFF

j_gene: TRBJ1-2
abundance: .
d_gene: .
v_gene: TRBV10-3
CDR3nt: TGTGCCATCAGTGACCGACCAGGGAGGGCCAACTATGGCTACACCTTC
CDR3aa: CAISDRPGRANYGYTF

j_gene: TRBJ2-7
abundance: few
d_gene: TRBD1
v_gene: TRBV19
CDR3nt: TGTGCCAGTACCCACCCGACAGGGGGAGAGCAGTACTTC
CDR3aa: CASTHPTGGEQYF

j_gene: TRBJ1-5
abundance: once
d_gene: .
v_gene: TRBV7-9
CDR3nt: TGTGCCAGCAGCTTAGGAGGCTATAGCAATCAGCCCCAGCATTTT
CDR3aa: CASSLGGYSNQPQHF

j_gene: TRBJ1-3
abundance: few
d_gene: TRBD1
v_gene: TRBV19
CDR3nt: TGTGCCAGTAGTGTGGACAGGAACTCTGGAAACACCATATATTTT
CDR3aa: CASSVDRNSGNTIYF

j_gene: TRBJ2-3
abundance: .
d_gene: TRBD2
v_gene: TRBV9
CDR3nt: TGTGCCAGCAGCGCTCGGACTAGCGGGTCAGATACGCAGTATTTT
CDR3aa: CASSARTSGSDTQYF

j_gene: TRBJ1-5
abundance: .
d_gene: .
v_gene: TRBV28
CDR3nt: TGTGCCAGCAGTCCCTACGGGTCGGGCAATCAGCCCCAGCATTTT
CDR3aa: CASSPYGSGNQPQHF

j_gene: TRBJ1-6
abundance: .
d_gene: .
v_gene: TRBV9
CDR3nt: TGTGCCAGCAGCGAGCGACAGAATTCACCCCTCCACTTT
CDR3aa: CASSERQNSPLHF

j_gene: TRBJ2-1
abundance: .
d_gene: TRBD2
v_gene: TRBV6-5
CDR3nt: TGTGCCAGCAACCCTAGCGGGGTCTCCTACAATGAGCAGTTCTTC
CDR3aa: CASNPSGVSYNEQFF

j_gene: TRBJ2-2
abundance: .
d_gene: TRBD1
v_gene: TRBV28
CDR3nt: TGTGCCAGCAGTCCCTCCGGGACAGGGACCGGGGAGCTGTTTTTT
CDR3aa: CASSPSGTGTGELFF

j_gene: TRBJ2-7
abundance: few
d_gene: TRBD2
v_gene: TRBV27
CDR3nt: TGTGCCAGCAGTTCTTCTCAATGGACTAGCGCACAGTACTTC
CDR3aa: CASSSSQWTSAQYF

j_gene: TRBJ2-5
abundance: .
d_gene: .
v_gene: TRBV30
CDR3nt: TGTGCCTGGAGTGCTCAGGGTAGGGTCTTAGAGACCCAGTACTTC
CDR3aa: CAWSAQGRVLETQYF

j_gene: TRBJ2-3
abundance: few
d_gene: .
v_gene: TRBV27
CDR3nt: TGTGCCAGCAGTCCGACTAGCACAGATACGCAGTATTTT
CDR3aa: CASSPTSTDTQYF

j_gene: TRBJ1-3
abundance: few
d_gene: .
v_gene: TRBV27
CDR3nt: TGTGCCAGCACCCCGGACATCAGCTCTGGAAACACCATATATTTT
CDR3aa: CASTPDISSGNTIYF

j_gene: TRBJ1-2
abundance: .
d_gene: TRBD1
v_gene: TRBV6-1
CDR3nt: TGTGCCAGCAGTTTAAGCTCGACAGGGGTACGCGGCTACACCTTC
CDR3aa: CASSLSSTGVRGYTF